A selection of T cell receptor beta chains follows, all from one sample in a study of PD-L1 blockade in urothelial cancer. Clones were sequenced by immunoSEQ multiplex PCR, and TCRdb holds only the in-frame ones, with some missing. The profile covers 20,000 to 25,000 clones, with roughly 84% appearing a single time and nearly 10% taken by the ten largest. The sample in question was PBMCs, obtained around atezolizumab (anti-PD-L1) treatment. These receptors originate from a man between 65 and 85 years old with urothelial cancer. Each CDR3 is given with its conserved first and last residue. Each record gives: V gene, J gene, D gene, clone size, CDR3 protein, CDR3 DNA. A D gene is named only where the DNA matches it firmly. Some rows mark clone size as missing; the rest say once, few, many or name a class of expanded clone.

TRBV19	TRBJ2-7	TRBD1	once	CASSERGQGNEQYF	TGTGCCAGTAGTGAGAGGGGACAGGGGAACGAGCAGTACTTC
TRBV5-4	TRBJ2-6	TRBD2	-	CASSLVSGGKPSGANVLTF	TGTGCCAGCAGCTTGGTGTCGGGGGGTAAACCCTCTGGGGCCAACGTCCTGACTTTC
TRBV2	TRBJ1-5	TRBD1	-	CASSSGQRSNQPQHF	TGTGCCAGCAGCTCGGGACAGCGATCCAATCAGCCCCAGCATTTT
TRBV5-1	TRBJ2-3	TRBD1	-	CASSLDGQGPDTQYF	TGCGCCAGCAGCTTAGATGGACAGGGGCCAGATACGCAGTATTTT
TRBV6-6	TRBJ1-5	-	-	CAGSYGQGNQPQHF	TGTGCCGGCAGTTATGGGCAGGGGAATCAGCCCCAGCATTTT
TRBV21-1	TRBJ2-3	-	-	CASSSSWGTGTTDTQYF	-
TRBV29-1	TRBJ2-3	TRBD2	-	CSVEGAGGQGGTDTQYF	TGCAGCGTTGAGGGAGCGGGAGGCCAGGGGGGCACAGATACGCAGTATTTT
TRBV6-1	TRBJ2-1	-	-	CASSEYPGSYNEQFF	TGTGCCAGCAGTGAATATCCGGGCTCCTACAATGAGCAGTTCTTC
TRBV5-1	TRBJ2-1	TRBD1	-	CASSQGTGDNEQFF	TGCGCCAGTAGCCAAGGGACAGGGGACAATGAGCAGTTCTTC
TRBV19	TRBJ2-5	TRBD2	-	CASKASGSLETQYF	TGTGCCAGTAAAGCTAGCGGGAGTTTAGAGACCCAGTACTTC
TRBV6-5	TRBJ2-7	-	-	CASSYSTGDHEQYF	TGTGCCAGCAGTTACTCGACGGGGGACCACGAGCAGTACTTC
TRBV9	TRBJ2-3	-	-	CASSVVAGAGTDTQYF	TGTGCCAGCAGCGTAGTAGCAGGGGCCGGCACAGATACGCAGTATTTT
TRBV28	TRBJ1-2	-	-	CASSLPRGANYGYTF	TGTGCCAGCAGTTTACCCCGGGGTGCTAACTATGGCTACACCTTC
TRBV7-3	TRBJ1-2	TRBD1	-	CASSDRGDNYGYTF	TGTGCCAGCAGCGACAGGGGAGACAACTATGGCTACACCTTC
TRBV19	TRBJ1-1	-	few	CASSPRNTEAFF	TGTGCCAGTAGTCCGAGGAACACTGAAGCTTTCTTT
TRBV9	TRBJ2-3	TRBD2	-	CASSATSGRTDTQYF	TGTGCCAGCAGCGCTACTAGCGGACGCACAGATACGCAGTATTTT
TRBV2	TRBJ2-5	TRBD2	-	CASRGEGETQYF	TGTGCCAGCAGGGGGGAGGGGGAGACCCAGTACTTC
TRBV4-1	TRBJ2-1	-	-	CASSHRRGGIYNEQFF	TGCGCCAGCAGCCATCGAAGGGGAGGAATTTACAATGAGCAGTTCTTC
TRBV6-4	TRBJ2-3	-	-	CASSEVLFTDTQYF	TGTGCCAGCAGTGAGGTACTATTCACAGATACGCAGTATTTT
TRBV28	TRBJ2-5	TRBD1	-	CASSVPYRGRETQYF	TGTGCCAGCAGTGTACCCTACAGGGGTCGGGAGACCCAGTACTTC
TRBV9	TRBJ2-5	-	-	CASSVGALKTQYF	TGTGCCAGCAGCGTAGGGGCCCTAAAAACCCAGTACTTC
TRBV28	TRBJ2-7	-	-	CASGGASTYEQYF	TGTGCCAGCGGCGGGGCTTCTACCTACGAGCAGTACTTC
TRBV4-2	TRBJ1-4	-	-	CASSQIQENEKLFF	TGTGCCAGCAGCCAAATACAGGAAAATGAAAAACTGTTTTTT
TRBV19	TRBJ1-5	-	-	CASSIDRRTGQPQHF	TGTGCCAGTAGTATCGACCGGAGAACGGGTCAGCCCCAGCATTTT
TRBV18	TRBJ1-1	-	-	CASSPPAGRTEAFF	TGTGCCAGCTCACCACCGGCGGGGCGCACTGAAGCTTTCTTT
TRBV5-4	TRBJ2-5	-	-	CASSLEYQETQYF	TGTGCCAGCAGCTTAGAGTACCAAGAGACCCAGTACTTC
TRBV18	TRBJ1-1	-	-	CASSPELSRRGTEAFF	TGTGCCAGCTCACCCGAGCTTTCTCGAAGGGGCACTGAAGCTTTCTTT
TRBV5-4	TRBJ1-1	-	-	CASSLGQENTEAFF	TGTGCCAGCAGCTTGGGACAAGAGAACACTGAAGCTTTCTTT
TRBV2	TRBJ2-7	TRBD1	-	CASSLDRGSEQYF	TGTGCCAGCAGCTTGGACAGGGGGAGCGAGCAGTACTTC
TRBV28	TRBJ2-7	TRBD1	-	CASRPDRDEQYF	TGTGCCAGCAGACCCGACAGGGACGAGCAGTACTTC
TRBV9	TRBJ2-7	-	-	CASTSGRAGSYEQYF	TGTGCCAGCACGTCGGGCAGGGCAGGGTCCTACGAGCAGTACTTC
TRBV15	TRBJ1-1	-	-	CATSRDPVTYTEAFF	TGTGCCACCAGCAGAGATCCGGTCACCTACACTGAAGCTTTCTTT
TRBV5-1	TRBJ2-7	-	-	CASSLEATIYEQYF	TGCGCCAGCAGCTTGGAAGCGACTATCTACGAGCAGTACTTC
TRBV4-1	TRBJ2-4	-	-	CASSQGIGTLAKNIQYF	TGCGCCAGCAGCCAAGGCATCGGGACTCTAGCCAAAAACATTCAGTACTTC
TRBV19	TRBJ1-1	-	-	CASSATGETEAFF	TGTGCCAGTAGTGCTACAGGAGAAACTGAAGCTTTCTTT
TRBV19	TRBJ2-1	TRBD1	-	CASRPDRGFNEQFF	TGTGCCAGTAGACCGGACAGGGGGTTCAATGAGCAGTTCTTC
TRBV2	TRBJ2-3	TRBD2	-	CASSEQRENTQYF	TGTGCCAGCAGTGAACAGCGGGAGAATACGCAGTATTTT
TRBV27	TRBJ2-1	-	-	CASSNGPDITYNEQFF	TGTGCCAGCAGTAACGGGCCGGACATTACCTACAATGAGCAGTTCTTC
TRBV30	TRBJ1-5	TRBD1	-	CAWSPPGTGYYSNQPQHF	TGTGCCTGGAGTCCCCCCGGGACAGGGTATTATAGCAATCAGCCCCAGCATTTT
TRBV19	TRBJ2-1	TRBD2	-	CASTELAGEDNEQFF	TGTGCCAGTACCGAACTAGCGGGGGAAGACAATGAGCAGTTCTTC
TRBV30	TRBJ2-5	TRBD1	-	CAVSQGAPETQYF	TGTGCCGTCAGTCAGGGGGCACCAGAGACCCAGTACTTC
TRBV28	TRBJ2-5	-	once	CASSFENQETQYF	TGTGCCAGCAGTTTCGAGAACCAAGAGACCCAGTACTTC
TRBV30	TRBJ1-2	-	few	CAWSPTGISGYTF	TGTGCCTGGAGTCCCACAGGGATCAGCGGCTACACCTTC
TRBV6-6	TRBJ1-5	TRBD1	-	CASSYDRELRNQPQHF	TGTGCCAGCAGTTACGACAGGGAATTGCGAAATCAGCCCCAGCATTTT
TRBV5-5	TRBJ2-6	-	-	CASSDGQKFSGANVLTF	TGTGCCAGCAGCGATGGACAAAAATTCTCTGGGGCCAACGTCCTGACTTTC
TRBV7-8	TRBJ2-1	-	-	CASSQGSSYNEQFF	TGTGCCAGCAGCCAGGGTTCGTCCTACAATGAGCAGTTCTTC